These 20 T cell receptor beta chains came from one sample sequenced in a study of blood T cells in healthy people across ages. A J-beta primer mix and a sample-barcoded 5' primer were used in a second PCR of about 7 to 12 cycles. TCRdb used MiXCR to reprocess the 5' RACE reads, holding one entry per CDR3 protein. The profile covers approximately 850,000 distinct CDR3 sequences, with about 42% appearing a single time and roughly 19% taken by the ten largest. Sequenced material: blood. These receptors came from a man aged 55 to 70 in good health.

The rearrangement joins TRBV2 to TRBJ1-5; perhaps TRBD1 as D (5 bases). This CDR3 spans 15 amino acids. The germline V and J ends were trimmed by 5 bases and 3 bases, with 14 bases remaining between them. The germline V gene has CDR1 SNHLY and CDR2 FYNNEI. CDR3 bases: TGTGCCAGCAGTTGGACGGGGGTGAACAATCAGCCCCAGCATTTT. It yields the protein CASSWTGVNNQPQHF.

The CDR3 sequence: CSARDSGTQKRETQYF. The CDR3 nucleotides read TGCAGTGCTAGAGATTCAGGGACCCAAAAAAGGGAGACCCAGTACTTC. The gene calls are TRBV20-1 and TRBJ2-7; the D call may be TRBD1 or TRBD2 (5 bases each). Gene TRBJ2-5 matches the end of the DNA better, so the J call may be wrong. The germline V gene encodes CDR1 DFQATT and CDR2 SNEGSKA (reference sequence). CDR3 length: 16 amino acids.

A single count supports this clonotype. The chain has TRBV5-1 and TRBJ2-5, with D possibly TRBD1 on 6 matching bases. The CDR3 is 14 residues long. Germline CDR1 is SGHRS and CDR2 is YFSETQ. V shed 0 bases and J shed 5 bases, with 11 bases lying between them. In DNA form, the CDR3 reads TGCGCCAGCAGCTTGGGGACAGTGGGGGAGACCCAGTACTTC. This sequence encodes CASSLGTVGETQYF.

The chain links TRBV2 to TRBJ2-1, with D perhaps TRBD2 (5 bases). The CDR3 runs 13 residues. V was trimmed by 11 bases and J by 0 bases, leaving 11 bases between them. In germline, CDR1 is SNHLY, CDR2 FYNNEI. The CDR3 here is CACRRSSYNEQFF. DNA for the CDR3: TGTGCCTGTCGGAGGAGCTCCTACAATGAGCAGTTCTTC.

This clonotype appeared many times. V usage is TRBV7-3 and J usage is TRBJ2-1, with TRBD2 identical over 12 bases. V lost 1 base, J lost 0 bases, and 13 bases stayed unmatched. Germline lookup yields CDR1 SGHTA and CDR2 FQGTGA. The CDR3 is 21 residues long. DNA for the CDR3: TGTGCCAGCAGCTTAAAGTCTGCTAGCGGGGGGGCCGGGGGCTCCTACAATGAGCAGTTCTTC. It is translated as CASSLKSASGGAGGSYNEQFF.

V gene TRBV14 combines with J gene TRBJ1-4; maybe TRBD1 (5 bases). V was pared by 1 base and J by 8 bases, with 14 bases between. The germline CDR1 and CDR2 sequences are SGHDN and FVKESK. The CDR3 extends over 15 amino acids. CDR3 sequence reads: CASSQARGTAEKLFF. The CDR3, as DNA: TGTGCCAGCAGCCAAGCGAGGGGCACGGCGGAAAAACTGTTTTTT.

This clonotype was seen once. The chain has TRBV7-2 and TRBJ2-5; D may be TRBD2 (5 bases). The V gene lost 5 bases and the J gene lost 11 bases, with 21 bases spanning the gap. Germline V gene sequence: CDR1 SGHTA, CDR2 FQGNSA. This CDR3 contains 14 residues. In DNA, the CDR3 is TGTGCCAGCAGCCCAGCGGTGACCTACAATGAGCAGTACTTC. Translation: CASSPAVTYNEQYF.

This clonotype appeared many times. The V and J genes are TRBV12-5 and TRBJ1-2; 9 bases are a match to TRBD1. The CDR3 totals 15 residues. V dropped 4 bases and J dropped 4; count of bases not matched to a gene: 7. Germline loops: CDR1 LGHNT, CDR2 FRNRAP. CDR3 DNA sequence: TGTGCTAGTGGTTCCAGGACAGGGGAGACCTATGGCTACACCTTC. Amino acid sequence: CASGSRTGETYGYTF.

DNA of the CDR3: TGTGCCAGCAGCCTCCGGACAGCGCGAAACACCATATATTTT. Residues: CASSLRTARNTIYF. The rearrangement joins TRBV16 to TRBJ1-3; weak D call: TRBD1 (6 bases). CDR1 is KGHSY and CDR2 is FQNENV in the germline V gene. The CDR3 is 14 residues long. Trimming left V 4 bases short and J 5 bases short, with 12 bases between.

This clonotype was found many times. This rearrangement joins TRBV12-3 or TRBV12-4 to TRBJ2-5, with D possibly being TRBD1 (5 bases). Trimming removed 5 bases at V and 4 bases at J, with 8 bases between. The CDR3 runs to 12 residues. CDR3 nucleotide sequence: TGTGCCAGCAGTCCAGGGTCAGAGACCCAGTACTTC. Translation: CASSPGSETQYF.

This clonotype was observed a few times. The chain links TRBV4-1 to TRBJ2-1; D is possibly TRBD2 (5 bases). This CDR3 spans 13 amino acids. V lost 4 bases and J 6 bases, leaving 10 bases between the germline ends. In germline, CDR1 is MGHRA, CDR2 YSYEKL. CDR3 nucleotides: TGCGCCAGCAGCCCTCGGACTCTCAATGAGCAGTTCTTC. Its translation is CASSPRTLNEQFF.

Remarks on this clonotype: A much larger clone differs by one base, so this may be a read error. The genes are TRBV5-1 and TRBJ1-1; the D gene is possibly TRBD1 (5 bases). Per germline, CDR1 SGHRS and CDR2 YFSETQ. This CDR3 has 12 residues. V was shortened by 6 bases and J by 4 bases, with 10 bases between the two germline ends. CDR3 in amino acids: CASTDGGTEAFF. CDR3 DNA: TGCGCCAGCACCGACGGGGGCACTGAAGCTTTCTTT.

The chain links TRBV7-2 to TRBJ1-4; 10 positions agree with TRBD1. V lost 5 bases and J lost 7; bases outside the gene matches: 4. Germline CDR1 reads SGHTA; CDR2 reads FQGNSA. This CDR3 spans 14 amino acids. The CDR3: CASSAGTGVEKLFF. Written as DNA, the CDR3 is TGTGCCAGCAGCGCCGGGACAGGGGTTGAAAAACTGTTTTTT. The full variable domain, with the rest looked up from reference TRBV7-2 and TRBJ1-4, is GAGVSQSPSNKVTEKGKDVELRCDPISGHTALYWYRQSLGQGLEFLIYFQGNSAPDKSGLPSDRFSAERTGGSVSTLTIQRTQQEDSAVYLCASSAGTGVEKLFFGSGTQLSVL.

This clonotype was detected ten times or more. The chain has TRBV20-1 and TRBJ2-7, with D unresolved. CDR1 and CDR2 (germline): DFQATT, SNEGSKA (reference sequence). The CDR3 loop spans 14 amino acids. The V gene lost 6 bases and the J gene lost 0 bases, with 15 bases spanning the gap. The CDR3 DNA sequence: TGCAGTGCGAAAAGGGTTCTTAGCTCCTACGAGCAGTACTTC. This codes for CSAKRVLSSYEQYF.

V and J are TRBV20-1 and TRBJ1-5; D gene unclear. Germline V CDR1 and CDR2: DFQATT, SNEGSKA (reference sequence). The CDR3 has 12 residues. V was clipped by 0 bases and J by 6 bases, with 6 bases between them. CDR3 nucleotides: TGCAGTGCTAGAGAAGGTCCTCAGCCCCAGCATTTT. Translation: CSAREGPQPQHF.

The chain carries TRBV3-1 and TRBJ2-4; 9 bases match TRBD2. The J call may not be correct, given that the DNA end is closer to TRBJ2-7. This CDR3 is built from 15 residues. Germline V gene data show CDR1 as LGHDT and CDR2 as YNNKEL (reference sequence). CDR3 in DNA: TGTGCCAGCAGCCCCGGCGGGGCTAGCGGGGTCGAGCAGTACTTC. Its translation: CASSPGGASGVEQYF.

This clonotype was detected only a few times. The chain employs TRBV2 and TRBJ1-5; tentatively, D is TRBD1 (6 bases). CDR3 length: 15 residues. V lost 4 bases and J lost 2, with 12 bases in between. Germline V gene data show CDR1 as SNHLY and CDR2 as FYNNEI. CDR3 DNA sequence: TGTGCCAGCAGTGCCTTGAGGGGGGGCAATCAGCCCCAGCATTTT. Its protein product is CASSALRGGNQPQHF.

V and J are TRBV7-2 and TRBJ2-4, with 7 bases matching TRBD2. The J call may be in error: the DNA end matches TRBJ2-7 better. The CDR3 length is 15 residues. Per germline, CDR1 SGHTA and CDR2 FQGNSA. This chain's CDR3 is CASSPAGTAYYEQYF. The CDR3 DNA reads TGTGCCAGCAGTCCAGCGGGGACGGCCTACTACGAGCAGTACTTC.

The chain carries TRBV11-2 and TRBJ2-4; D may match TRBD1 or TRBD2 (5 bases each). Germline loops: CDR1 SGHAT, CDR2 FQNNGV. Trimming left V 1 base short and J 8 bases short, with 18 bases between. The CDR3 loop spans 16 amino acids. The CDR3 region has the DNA TGTGCCAGCAGCTTAGGGGTGTGGGGGTTTTTTGACATTCAGTACTTC. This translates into CASSLGVWGFFDIQYF.

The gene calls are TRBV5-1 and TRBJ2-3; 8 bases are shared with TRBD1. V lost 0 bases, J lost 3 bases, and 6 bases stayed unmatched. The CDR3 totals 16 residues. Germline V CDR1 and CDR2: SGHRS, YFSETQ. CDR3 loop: CASSLGTGSTTDTQYF. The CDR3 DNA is TGCGCCAGCAGCTTGGGGACAGGGTCGACGACAGATACGCAGTATTTT. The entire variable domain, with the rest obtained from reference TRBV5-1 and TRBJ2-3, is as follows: KAGVTQTPRYLIKTRGQQVTLSCSPISGHRSVSWYQQTPGQGLQFLFEYFSETQRNKGNFPGRFSGRQFSNSRSEMNVSTLELGDSALYLCASSLGTGSTTDTQYFGPGTRLTVL.